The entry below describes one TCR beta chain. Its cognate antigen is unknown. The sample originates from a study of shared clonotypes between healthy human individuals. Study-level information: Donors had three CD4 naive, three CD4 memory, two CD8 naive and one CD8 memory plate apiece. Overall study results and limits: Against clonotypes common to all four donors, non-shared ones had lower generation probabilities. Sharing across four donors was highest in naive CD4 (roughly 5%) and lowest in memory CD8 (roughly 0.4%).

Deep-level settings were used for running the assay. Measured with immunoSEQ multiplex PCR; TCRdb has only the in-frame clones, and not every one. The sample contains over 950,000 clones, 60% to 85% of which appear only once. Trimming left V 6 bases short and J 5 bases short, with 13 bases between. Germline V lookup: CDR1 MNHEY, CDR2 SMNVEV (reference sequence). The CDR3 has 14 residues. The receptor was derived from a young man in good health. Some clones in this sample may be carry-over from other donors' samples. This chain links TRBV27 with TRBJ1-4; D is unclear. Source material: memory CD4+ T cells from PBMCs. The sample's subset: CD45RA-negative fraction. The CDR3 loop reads CASRFNDPNEKLFF. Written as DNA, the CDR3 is TGTGCCAGCAGATTCAACGACCCGAATGAAAAACTGTTTTTT.